This passage covers 3 T cell receptor beta chains from one sample sequenced in a study of T cells in Graves' hyperthyroidism and ophthalmopathy. RNA transcripts served as the template for amplifying TCR beta CDR3 regions. Carried out on the TCR CDR3, a first-round RT-PCR used the HTBI primer set. TCRdb independently ran MiXCR on the multiplex PCR reads; one entry per CDR3 protein. The table shows 95,000 to 110,000 distinct CDR3 sequences, with about 17% occurring only once. Sequenced: blood. All receptors come from a woman in her forties or fifties with Graves' hyperthyroidism.

This clonotype appeared many times. CDR3 region: CSARIVGPREQYF. CDR3 DNA: TGCAGTGCTAGAATCGTCGGTCCGAGAGAGCAGTACTTC. The chain combines TRBV20-1 with TRBJ2-7; no clear D. CDR1 and CDR2 from the germline V gene are DFQATT and SNEGSKA (reference sequence). Trimming stripped 2 bases from V and 7 bases from J, with 15 bases between. This CDR3 spans 13 amino acids.

The table lists this clonotype with many counts. This sequence joins TRBV5-1 and TRBJ2-1; the match to TRBD2 covers 8 bases. Trimming cost V 0 bases and J 4 bases; bases outside gene matches: 6. In germline, CDR1 is SGHRS, CDR2 YFSETQ. This CDR3 has 16 residues. The DNA for the CDR3 is TGCGCCAGCAGCTTGGCCTCCGGGGGGGGATACAATGAGCAGTTCTTC. Amino acids: CASSLASGGGYNEQFF.

The sample holds many counts of this clonotype. Just one base apart from a much larger clone, this may be a read error. It is likely a read error, because the conserved phenylalanine at the end of the CDR3 is missing. The V gene is TRBV18, the J gene TRBJ1-1; no reliable D call. This CDR3 is 15 amino acids long. Trimming removed 1 base at V and 1 base at J, with 10 bases between. Germline CDR1 reads KGHSH; CDR2 reads LQKENI. The CDR3 DNA sequence: TGTGCCAGCTCACCACGGGTGAGAGGGAACACTGAAGCTTTCCTT. Residues: CASSPRVRGNTEAFL.